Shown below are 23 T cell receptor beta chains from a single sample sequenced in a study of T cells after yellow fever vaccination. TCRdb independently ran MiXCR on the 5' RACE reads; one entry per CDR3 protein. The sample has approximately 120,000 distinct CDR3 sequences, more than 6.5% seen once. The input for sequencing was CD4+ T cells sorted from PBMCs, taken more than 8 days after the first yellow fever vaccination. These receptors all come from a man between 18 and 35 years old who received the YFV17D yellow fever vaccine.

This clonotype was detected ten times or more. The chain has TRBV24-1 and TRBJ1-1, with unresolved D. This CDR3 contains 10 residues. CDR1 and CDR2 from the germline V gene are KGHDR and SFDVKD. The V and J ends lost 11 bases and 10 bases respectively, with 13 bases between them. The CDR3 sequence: CAMYTKVAFF. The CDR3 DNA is TGTGCCATGTATACAAAGGTAGCTTTCTTT.

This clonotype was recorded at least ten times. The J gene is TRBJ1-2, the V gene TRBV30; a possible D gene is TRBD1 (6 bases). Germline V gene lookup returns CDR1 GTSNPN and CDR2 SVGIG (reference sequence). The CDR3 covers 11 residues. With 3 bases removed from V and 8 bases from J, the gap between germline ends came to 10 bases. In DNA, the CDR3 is TGTGCCTGGAGAAAAGGGGGGGGCTACACCTTC. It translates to CAWRKGGGYTF.

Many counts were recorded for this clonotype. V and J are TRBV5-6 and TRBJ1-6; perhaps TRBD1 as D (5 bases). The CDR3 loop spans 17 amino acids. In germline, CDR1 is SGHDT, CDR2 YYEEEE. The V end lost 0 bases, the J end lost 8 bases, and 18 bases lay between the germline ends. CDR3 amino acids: CASSLGPGHPAYSPLHF. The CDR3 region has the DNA TGTGCCAGCAGCTTGGGGCCCGGACATCCTGCGTATTCACCCCTCCACTTT.

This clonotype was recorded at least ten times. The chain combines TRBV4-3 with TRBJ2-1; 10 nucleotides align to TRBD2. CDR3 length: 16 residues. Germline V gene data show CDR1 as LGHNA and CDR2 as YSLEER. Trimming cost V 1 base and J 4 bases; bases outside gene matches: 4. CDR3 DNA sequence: TGCGCCAGCAGCCAAGGGGTAGCGGGGGGTTACAATGAGCAGTTCTTC. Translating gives CASSQGVAGGYNEQFF.

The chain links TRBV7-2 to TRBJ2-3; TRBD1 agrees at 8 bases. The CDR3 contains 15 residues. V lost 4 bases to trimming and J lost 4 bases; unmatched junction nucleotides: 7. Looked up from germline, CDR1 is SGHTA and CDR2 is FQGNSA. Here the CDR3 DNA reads TGTGCCAGCAGCTCGCGGACAGGGTCTGCAGATACGCAGTATTTT. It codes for CASSSRTGSADTQYF.

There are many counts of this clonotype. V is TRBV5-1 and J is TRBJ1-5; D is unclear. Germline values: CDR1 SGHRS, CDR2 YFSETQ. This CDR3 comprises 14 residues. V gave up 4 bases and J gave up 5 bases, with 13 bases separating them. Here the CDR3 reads CASSPGGGDQPQHF. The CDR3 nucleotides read TGCGCCAGCAGCCCCGGAGGAGGAGATCAGCCCCAGCATTTT.

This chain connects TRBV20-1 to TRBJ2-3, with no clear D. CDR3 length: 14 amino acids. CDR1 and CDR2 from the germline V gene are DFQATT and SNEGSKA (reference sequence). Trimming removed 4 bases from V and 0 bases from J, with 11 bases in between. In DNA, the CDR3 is TGCAGTGCTAACAGAGGTCCTAGCACAGATACGCAGTATTTT. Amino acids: CSANRGPSTDTQYF.

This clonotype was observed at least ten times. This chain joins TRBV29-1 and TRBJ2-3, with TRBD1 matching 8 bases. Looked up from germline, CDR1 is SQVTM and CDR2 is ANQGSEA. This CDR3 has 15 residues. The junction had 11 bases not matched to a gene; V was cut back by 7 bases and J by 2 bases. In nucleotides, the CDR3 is TGCAGCGGCACCTTCGGGCAGGGGGCCACAGATACGCAGTATTTT. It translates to CSGTFGQGATDTQYF.

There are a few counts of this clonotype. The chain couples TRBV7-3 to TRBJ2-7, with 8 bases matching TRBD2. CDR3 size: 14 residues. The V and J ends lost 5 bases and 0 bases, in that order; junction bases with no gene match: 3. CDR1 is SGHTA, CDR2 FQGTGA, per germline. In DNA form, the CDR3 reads TGTGCCAGCAGCCCGGGGGGGAGCTCCTACGAGCAGTACTTC. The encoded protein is CASSPGGSSYEQYF.

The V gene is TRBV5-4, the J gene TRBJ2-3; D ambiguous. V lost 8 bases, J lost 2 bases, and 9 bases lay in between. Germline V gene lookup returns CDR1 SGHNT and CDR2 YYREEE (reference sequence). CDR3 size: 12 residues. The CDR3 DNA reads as TGTGCCAGTCAGACTGACACAGATACGCAGTATTTT. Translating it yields CASQTDTDTQYF.

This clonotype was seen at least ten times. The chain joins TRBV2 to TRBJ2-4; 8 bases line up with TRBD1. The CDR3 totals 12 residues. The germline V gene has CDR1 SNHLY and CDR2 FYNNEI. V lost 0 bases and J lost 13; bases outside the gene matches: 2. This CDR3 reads CASSEARTGQYF. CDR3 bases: TGTGCCAGCAGTGAAGCACGGACAGGGCAGTACTTC.

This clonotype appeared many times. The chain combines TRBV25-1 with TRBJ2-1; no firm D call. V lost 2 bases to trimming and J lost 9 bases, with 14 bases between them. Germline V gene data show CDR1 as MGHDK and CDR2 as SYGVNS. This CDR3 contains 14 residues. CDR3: CASSELGPSGEQFF. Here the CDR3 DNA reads TGTGCCAGCAGTGAACTAGGTCCGTCCGGTGAGCAGTTCTTC.

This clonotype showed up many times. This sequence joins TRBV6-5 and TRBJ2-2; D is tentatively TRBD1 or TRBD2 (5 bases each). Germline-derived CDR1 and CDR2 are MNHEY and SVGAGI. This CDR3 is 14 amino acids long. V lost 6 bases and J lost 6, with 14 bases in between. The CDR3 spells CASRLIGTAGELFF. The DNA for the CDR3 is TGTGCCAGCAGGTTAATAGGGACGGCCGGGGAGCTGTTTTTT.

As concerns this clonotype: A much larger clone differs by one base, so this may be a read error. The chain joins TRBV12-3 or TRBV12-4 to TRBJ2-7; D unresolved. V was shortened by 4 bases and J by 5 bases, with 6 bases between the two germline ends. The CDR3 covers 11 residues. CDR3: CASSSDDEQYV. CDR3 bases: TGTGCCAGCAGTTCGGACGACGAGCAGTACGTC.

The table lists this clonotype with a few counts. CDR3 bases: TGCGCCAGCAGCCCGCCGGCGGGGGCTTCCTACGAGCAGTACTTC. It translates to CASSPPAGASYEQYF. The chain couples TRBV5-1 to TRBJ2-7; the D gene is possibly TRBD2 (7 bases). This CDR3 has 15 residues. Germline V gene data show CDR1 as SGHRS and CDR2 as YFSETQ. The V end was cut by 4 bases, the J end by 1 base, with 15 bases between.

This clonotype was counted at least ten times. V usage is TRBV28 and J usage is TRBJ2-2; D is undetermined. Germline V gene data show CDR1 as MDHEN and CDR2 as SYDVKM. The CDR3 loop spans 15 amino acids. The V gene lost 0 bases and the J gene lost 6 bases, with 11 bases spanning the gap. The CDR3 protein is CASSLWGKGAGELFF. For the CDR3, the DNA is TGTGCCAGCAGTTTATGGGGGAAAGGAGCCGGGGAGCTGTTTTTT.

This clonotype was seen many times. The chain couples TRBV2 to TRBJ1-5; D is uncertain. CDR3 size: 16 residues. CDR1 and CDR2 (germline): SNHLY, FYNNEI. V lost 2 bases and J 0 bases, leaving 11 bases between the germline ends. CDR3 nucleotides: TGTGCCAGCAGTGAAAGGTCGGTTTATAGCAATCAGCCCCAGCATTTT. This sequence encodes CASSERSVYSNQPQHF.

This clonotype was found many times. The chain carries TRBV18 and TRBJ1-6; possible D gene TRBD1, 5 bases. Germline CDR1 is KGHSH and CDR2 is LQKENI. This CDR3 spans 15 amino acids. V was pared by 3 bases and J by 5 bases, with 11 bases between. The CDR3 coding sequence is TGTGCCAGCTCACCGGCACAGGTTCATAATTCACCCCTCCACTTT. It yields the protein CASSPAQVHNSPLHF.

CDR3 sequence: CASRNRDSNQPQHF. The CDR3 DNA follows: TGTGCCAGCAGAAACAGGGATAGCAATCAGCCCCAGCATTTT. This chain connects TRBV12-3 or TRBV12-4 to TRBJ1-5; weak D call: TRBD1 (6 bases). Trimming took 6 bases from V and 0 from J, leaving 9 bases between them. The CDR3 runs to 14 residues.

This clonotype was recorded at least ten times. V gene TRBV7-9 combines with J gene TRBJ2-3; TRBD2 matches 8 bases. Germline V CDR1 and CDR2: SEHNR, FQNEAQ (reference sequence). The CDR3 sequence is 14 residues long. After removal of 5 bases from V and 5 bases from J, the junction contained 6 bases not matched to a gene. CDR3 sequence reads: CASSPGGARDTQYF. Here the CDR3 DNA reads TGTGCCAGCAGCCCCGGGGGGGCAAGAGATACGCAGTATTTT.

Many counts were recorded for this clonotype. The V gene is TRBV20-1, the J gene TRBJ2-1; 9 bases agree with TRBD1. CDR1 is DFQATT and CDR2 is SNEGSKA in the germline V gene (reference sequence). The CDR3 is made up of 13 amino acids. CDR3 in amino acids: CTFCYGTGREQFF. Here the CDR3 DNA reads TGCACCTTTTGCTACGGGACAGGGAGAGAGCAGTTCTTC.

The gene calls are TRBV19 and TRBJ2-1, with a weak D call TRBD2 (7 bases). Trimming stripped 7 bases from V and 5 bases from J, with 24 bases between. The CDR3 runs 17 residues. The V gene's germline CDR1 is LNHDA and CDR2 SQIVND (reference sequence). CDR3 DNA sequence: TGTGCCAGTACCTCACGGGGAGGCGGGGGCCACAACAATGAGCAGTTCTTC. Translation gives CASTSRGGGGHNNEQFF.

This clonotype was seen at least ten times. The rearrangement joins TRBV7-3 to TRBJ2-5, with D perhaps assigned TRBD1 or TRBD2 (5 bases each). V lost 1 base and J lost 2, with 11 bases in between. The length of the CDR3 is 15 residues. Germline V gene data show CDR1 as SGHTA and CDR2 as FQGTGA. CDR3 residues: CASSLNGGGQETQYF. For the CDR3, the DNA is TGTGCCAGCAGCTTAAATGGGGGTGGGCAAGAGACCCAGTACTTC.